This record covers a single TCR beta chain. The CDR3 is 14 amino acids. The V gene's germline CDR1 is LNHNV and CDR2 YYDKDF (reference sequence). Trimming cost V 0 bases and J 4 bases, with 9 bases left between them. With a J-beta primer mix and a sample-barcoded 5' primer, a second PCR ran about 6 to 11 cycles. TCRdb called the 5' RACE reads again in MiXCR, with one record for every CDR3 protein. The profile shows approximately 800,000 distinct CDR3 sequences, about a quarter of them singletons. This entry belongs to a study of blood T cells in healthy people across ages. The same data also contributed to another study, on T cells of mothers and their children. That publication notes: Slightly, though not significantly, more overlap was seen in related than in unrelated mother-child pairs.

The receptor was isolated from a boy younger than 18 in good health. Sequencing was carried out using blood. The genes are TRBV15 and TRBJ1-1, with D perhaps matching TRBD1 (5 bases). The CDR3 DNA is TGTGCCACCAGCAGAGATGGAGGGACCACTGAAGCTTTCTTT. As protein: CATSRDGGTTEAFF.